The 18 T cell receptor beta chains below come from one sample, sequenced in a study of cytomegalovirus exposure and HLA in healthy donors. 13 Jbeta primers and 60 Vbeta primers were used for the PCR. The table came from immunoSEQ multiplex PCR; TCRdb's copy has only in-frame clones and leaves some out. The table includes 50,000 to 75,000 clones, roughly 84% detected once. Material: PBMCs. All receptors come from a human donor in good health.

The V gene is TRBV7-9, the J gene TRBJ2-5; D is perhaps TRBD2 (7 bases). Trimming left V 3 bases short and J 5 bases short, with 13 bases between. The CDR3 runs 14 residues. Germline CDR1 reads SEHNR; CDR2 reads FQNEAQ (reference sequence). Written as DNA, the CDR3 is TGTGCCAGCAGCTTCCCCGGGGGGCAGGAGACCCAGTACTTC. This encodes CASSFPGGQETQYF.

V usage is TRBV7-9 and J usage is TRBJ2-1; D uncertain. CDR1 is SEHNR and CDR2 is FQNEAQ in the germline V gene (reference sequence). Trimming stripped 5 bases from V and 9 bases from J, with 11 bases between. This CDR3 comprises 12 residues. Here the CDR3 DNA reads TGTGCCAGCAGCCACCCCCTCGGTGAGCAGTTCTTC. It is translated as CASSHPLGEQFF.

This clone has a handful of counts. This chain uses TRBV4-1 with TRBJ2-7, with 9 positions matching TRBD2. The CDR3 is made up of 18 amino acids. With 2 bases clipped from V and 0 bases from J, the junction kept 11 bases outside the gene matches. The germline CDR1 and CDR2 sequences are MGHRA and YSYEKL. Here the CDR3 DNA reads TGCGCCAGCAGCCAACTTGGCGGGAGGGCCCTTGACTCCTACGAGCAGTACTTC. Translation gives CASSQLGGRALDSYEQYF.

The chain combines TRBV12-2 with TRBJ1-6; TRBD1 is the table's D call, not checked against the DNA. TRBV12-2 is classified as a pseudogene. The CDR3 runs to 18 residues. CDR3 residues: CASRSYPGHSSGYSPLHF. The DNA for the CDR3 is TGTGCAAGTCGCTCCTACCCGGGACATAGCTCGGGGTATTCACCCCTCCACTTT.

The chain is built from TRBV5-8 and TRBJ1-5; TRBD1 matches at 12 bases. The CDR3 contains 16 residues. Germline V gives CDR1 SGHTS, CDR2 YDEGEE. The junction had 9 bases not matched to a gene; V was cut back by 4 bases and J by 7 bases. The CDR3 loop is CASSALGQGAWQPQHF. For the CDR3, the DNA is TGTGCCAGCAGCGCCCTGGGACAGGGGGCCTGGCAGCCCCAGCATTTT.

Only a few counts were recorded for this clone. V usage is TRBV4-3 and J usage is TRBJ2-1; unclear D gene. The CDR3 sequence is 15 residues long. Germline-derived CDR1 and CDR2 are LGHNA and YSLEER. The V gene lost 0 bases and the J gene lost 4 bases, with 10 bases spanning the gap. Written as DNA, the CDR3 is TGCGCCAGCAGCCAAGACGGAAACAGATACAATGAGCAGTTCTTC. As protein: CASSQDGNRYNEQFF.

This clone was counted once. The CDR3 DNA reads as TGTGCCAGCAGCTTGGAGGACAGGGGGCGTGGCTACACCTTC. It specifies CASSLEDRGRGYTF. The J gene is TRBJ1-2, the V gene TRBV5-4, with 11 bases matching TRBD1. This CDR3 has 14 residues. Germline V gene sequence: CDR1 SGHNT, CDR2 YYREEE (reference sequence). The junction had 2 bases not matched to a gene; V was cut back by 0 bases and J by 7 bases.

In this sample, this clone turned up once. The chain uses TRBV6-5 and TRBJ2-7, with 12 bases aligning to TRBD1. Trimming took 5 bases from V and 3 from J; bases not matched to a gene: 2. CDR3 length: 14 amino acids. The V gene's germline CDR1 is MNHEY and CDR2 SVGAGI. The CDR3 here is CASSRDRGRYEQYF. CDR3 DNA sequence: TGTGCCAGCAGTAGGGACAGGGGGCGCTACGAGCAGTACTTC.

V and J are TRBV6-1 and TRBJ2-1, with 7 bases matching TRBD1. Trimming removed 6 bases from V and 3 bases from J; junction bases left unmatched: 8. CDR1 MNHNS and CDR2 SASEGT come from the germline V gene. CDR3 length: 15 amino acids. CDR3 region: CASRAAGGNYNEQFF. CDR3 in DNA: TGTGCCAGCAGGGCGGCAGGGGGTAACTACAATGAGCAGTTCTTC.

V is TRBV7-9 and J is TRBJ1-1; D perhaps matches TRBD1 (5 bases). V lost 1 base and J lost 1, with 7 bases in between. CDR1 and CDR2 from the germline V gene are SEHNR and FQNEAQ (reference sequence). The CDR3 loop spans 14 amino acids. The CDR3 is CASSLEGENTEAFF. DNA of the CDR3: TGTGCCAGCAGCTTAGAAGGGGAGAACACTGAAGCTTTCTTT.

This chain joins TRBV19 and TRBJ2-3; D might be TRBD2 (5 bases). Germline V gene data show CDR1 as LNHDA and CDR2 as SQIVND (reference sequence). The CDR3 sequence is 13 residues long. V dropped 6 bases and J dropped 1 base, with 8 bases sitting between them. The CDR3 DNA is TGTGCCAGTAGGGAGAGGGGCACAGATACGCAGTATTTT. Translation: CASRERGTDTQYF.

This chain connects TRBV28 to TRBJ2-3, with TRBD2 matching over 9 bases. With 2 bases clipped from V and 6 bases from J, the junction kept 6 bases outside the gene matches. CDR3 length equals 15 residues. Germline CDR1 is MDHEN and CDR2 is SYDVKM. CDR3 loop: CASSLAGGLSDTQYF. In nucleotides, the CDR3 is TGTGCCAGCAGTTTAGCGGGAGGGTTGTCGGATACGCAGTATTTT.

This chain joins TRBV19 and TRBJ1-2, with a weak D call TRBD1 (6 bases). CDR3 length: 14 amino acids. Between the trimmed V and J ends, which lost 9 bases and 3 bases, there was a span of 17 bases. Germline V gene sequence: CDR1 LNHDA, CDR2 SQIVND (reference sequence). CDR3 sequence reads: CASSRSQGHYGYTF. The CDR3 DNA sequence: TGTGCCAGCTCCCGAAGTCAGGGGCACTATGGCTACACCTTC.

This sequence joins TRBV6-6 and TRBJ1-2; D is unclear. This CDR3 has 12 residues. Germline CDR1 MNHNY, CDR2 SVGAGI (reference sequence). Deletions cut 3 bases from V and 8 bases from J, with 10 bases between. The CDR3 sequence: CASSYGGSGYTF. Here the CDR3 DNA reads TGTGCCAGCAGTTATGGAGGCTCGGGCTACACCTTC.

This chain joins TRBV27 and TRBJ1-1; the match to TRBD1 covers 9 bases. This CDR3 region has 15 residues. The trim removed 6 bases at V and 4 bases at J, leaving 9 bases unmatched. Per the germline V gene, CDR1 is MNHEY and CDR2 is SMNVEV (reference sequence). The CDR3 nucleotides are TGTGCCAGCAGACAATGGGGACAGGGTAGCACTGAAGCTTTCTTT. As protein: CASRQWGQGSTEAFF.

V is TRBV9 and J is TRBJ1-6, with 7 bases matching TRBD1. Trimming at V came to 1 base and at J to 6 bases, leaving 7 bases not matched to a gene. The CDR3 spans 16 residues. Germline lookup yields CDR1 SGDLS and CDR2 YYNGEE. This CDR3 is CASSVNWDSSNSPLHF. The DNA of the CDR3 is TGTGCCAGCAGCGTAAATTGGGACAGCTCTAATTCACCCCTCCACTTT.

The V call is TRBV15, the J call TRBJ1-1; D is ambiguous. The V gene's germline CDR1 is LNHNV and CDR2 YYDKDF (reference sequence). The CDR3 consists of 15 residues. V was cut by 0 bases and J by 0 bases, with 8 bases left in between. CDR3 bases: TGTGCCACCAGCAGAGATGGGCTATTGAACACTGAAGCTTTCTTT. This codes for CATSRDGLLNTEAFF.

The chain uses TRBV7-9 and TRBJ1-2; no definite D call. Trimming cost V 2 bases and J 2 bases, with 6 bases left between them. CDR1 and CDR2 (germline): SEHNR, FQNEAQ (reference sequence). This CDR3 contains 13 residues. In DNA form, the CDR3 reads TGTGCCAGCAGCTTACTATCAAACTATGGCTACACCTTC. It translates to CASSLLSNYGYTF.